This T cell receptor (beta chain) is drawn from a study of PD-L1 blockade in urothelial cancer (dated by TCRdb to about 2017). In terms of the full investigation: Therapy was started in the mid-2010s for all patients, and atezolizumab 1,200 mg was administered intravenously every 3 weeks. The study, an exploratory multi-omic analysis, examined somatic, immune and clinical correlates of response to PD-L1 blockade with atezolizumab in urothelial cancer. Whole exome sequencing and RNA sequencing of pretreatment tumors were performed alongside TCR sequencing in the same patients. About 90% of the roughly 29 patients were identified as males with urothelial cancer of bladder origin, and a prior smoking history was reported by 18 of 29 patients. Patients had an ECOG performance status of 0 or 1 and had received between 0 and 3 prior chemotherapy regimens. Blood samples gave median yields of around 140,000 T cells and over 80,000 unique TCRs, along with a median clonality of about 0.084. Progression-free survival longer than 6 months counted as durable clinical benefit, and TCR features were additionally tested against both progression-free and overall survival. Some 29 patients had pretreatment blood TCR-seq, about 25 had at least one posttreatment blood collection, and about 25 had tumor TCR-seq. Some ten patients reached durable clinical benefit, while about 19 patients did not. Blood samples were analyzed at two time points: 3 weeks after treatment start (second dose) and 6 weeks after treatment start. Pretreatment tumor samples, along with matched peripheral blood collected serially before and after atezolizumab treatment, underwent TCR sequencing.

Synthetic TCR analog templates were spiked into each PCR to estimate absolute template abundance from read counts. The immunoSEQ assay used bias-controlled V and J gene primers to amplify TCRbeta CDR3 regions from genomic DNA. Sequencing of rearranged TCRbeta segments was done at approximately 20X coverage. Per the original workflow: Clustering was used to correct sequencing errors, and CDR3s were annotated against IMGT so that V, D and J genes could be assigned. Out-of-frame and stop-codon sequences were excluded, and only productive TCRbeta rearrangements were used in downstream analyses. Clonality was calculated as one minus the Shannon entropy normalized by the log of the number of unique productive sequences. Clones differing between time points or between blood and tumor were identified using Fisher's exact test with Benjamini-Hochberg correction, with an adjusted p below 0.01 applied as the threshold. This is the immuneACCESS table as TCRdb keeps it, with only in-frame sequences that have V and J called. A part of the clones is gone; compared with another copy, unresolved V genes explain less than half, and the rest is unexplained. From that table come the V and J calls and clone size; the DNA was used to work out D and trimming. This sample comprises 70,000 or so clones, less than 90% of them detected only once. The ten largest clones take up roughly 4.5% of the sample.

Overall study outcomes, separate from this receptor: Patients with durable benefit showed greater expansion of tumor-associated TCR clones in peripheral blood 3 weeks after starting treatment (n of about 20, p = 0.022). A pretreatment peripheral blood TCR clonality below the median was linked to improved progression-free and overall survival. Because of the small sample size (n ≈ 30) and the many exploratory analyses performed, the results are intended to be regarded as hypothesis-generating.

Turning to this clone: Its antigen specificity is not known. No quality values exist for individual bases; no much larger clone is one base distant.

A cohort of some 29 patients with locally advanced or metastatic urothelial carcinoma, treated at Memorial Sloan Kettering on a trial protocol, was included. Peripheral blood mononuclear cells were collected from each patient pretreatment and during treatment, giving between 1 and 8 total time points per patient. The Qiagen DNeasy Blood extraction kit was used to purify genomic DNA from total PBMCs and tumor samples. PBMCs were collected pretreatment and during treatment and were isolated and stored as previously described. This TCR came from a man between 65 and 85 years old with urothelial cancer. The sample was PBMCs, taken around atezolizumab (anti-PD-L1) treatment.

Here the CDR3 is given as CASSISSIETQYF. The nucleotide sequence is given as TGTGCCAGTAGTATAAGTAGTATAGAGACCCAGTACTTC. The rearranged segments are TRBV19 and TRBJ2-5, with no confidently assigned D gene. Counted from cysteine to phenylalanine, this CDR3 has 13 amino acids. The kept DNA is CDR3 alone, 39 bases in frame from the first base. Trimming costs V 2 bases and J 4 bases, and their ends lie 8 bases apart. Via the germline V gene (reference sequence), CDR1 is LNHDA and CDR2 SQIVND.